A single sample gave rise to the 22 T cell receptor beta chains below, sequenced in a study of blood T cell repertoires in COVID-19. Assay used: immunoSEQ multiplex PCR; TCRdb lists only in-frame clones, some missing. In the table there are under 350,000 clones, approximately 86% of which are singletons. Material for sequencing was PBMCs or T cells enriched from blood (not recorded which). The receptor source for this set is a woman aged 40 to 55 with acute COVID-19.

The CDR3 protein is CASSLEGRGRFNYGYTF. The CDR3 nucleotides read TGCGCCAGCAGCTTGGAAGGCAGGGGTCGCTTTAACTATGGCTACACCTTC. The rearrangement joins TRBV5-1 to TRBJ1-2, with a weak D call TRBD1 (6 bases). CDR1 is SGHRS, CDR2 YFSETQ, per germline. CDR3 length equals 17 residues. Trimming stripped 0 bases from V and 1 base from J, with 16 bases between.

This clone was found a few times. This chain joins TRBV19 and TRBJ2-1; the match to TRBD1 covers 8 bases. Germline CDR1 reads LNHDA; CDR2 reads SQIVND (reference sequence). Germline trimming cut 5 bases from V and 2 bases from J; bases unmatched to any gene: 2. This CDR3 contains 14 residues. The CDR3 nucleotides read TGTGCCAGTAGTGCGACAGGGGCCTACAATGAGCAGTTCTTC. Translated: CASSATGAYNEQFF.

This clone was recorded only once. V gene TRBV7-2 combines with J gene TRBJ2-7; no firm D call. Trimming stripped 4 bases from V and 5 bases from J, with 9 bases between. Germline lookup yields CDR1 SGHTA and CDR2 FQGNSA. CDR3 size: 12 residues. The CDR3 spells CASSSFANEQYF. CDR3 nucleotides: TGTGCCAGCAGCTCGTTCGCGAACGAGCAGTACTTC.

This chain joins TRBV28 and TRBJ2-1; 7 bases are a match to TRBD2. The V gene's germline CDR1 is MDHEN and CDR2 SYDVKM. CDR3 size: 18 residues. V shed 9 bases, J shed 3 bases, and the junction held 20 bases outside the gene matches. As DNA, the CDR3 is TGTGCCAGTCTTTTGGGAGGGCACAGGAAGGTCTTCTACAATGAGCAGTTCTTC. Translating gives CASLLGGHRKVFYNEQFF.

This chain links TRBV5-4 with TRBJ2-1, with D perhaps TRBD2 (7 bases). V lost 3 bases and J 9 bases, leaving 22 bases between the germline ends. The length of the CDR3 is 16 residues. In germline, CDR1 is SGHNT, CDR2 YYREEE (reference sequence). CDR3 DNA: TGTGCCAGCAGCTCCCGACTCCGGGGGGCCCGTGGTGAGCAGTTCTTC. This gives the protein CASSSRLRGARGEQFF.

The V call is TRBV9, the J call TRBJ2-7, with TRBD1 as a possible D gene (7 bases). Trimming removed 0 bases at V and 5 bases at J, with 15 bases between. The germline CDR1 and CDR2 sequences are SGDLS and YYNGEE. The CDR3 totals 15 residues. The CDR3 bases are TGTGCCAGCAGCGTAGACCCTCAGGGGGGCCACGAGCAGTACTTC. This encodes CASSVDPQGGHEQYF. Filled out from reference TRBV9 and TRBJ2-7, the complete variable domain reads DSGVTQTPKHLITATGQRVTLRCSPRSGDLSVYWYQQSLDQGLQFLIQYYNGEERAKGNILERFSAQQFPDLHSELNLSSLELGDSALYFCASSVDPQGGHEQYFGPGTRLTVT.

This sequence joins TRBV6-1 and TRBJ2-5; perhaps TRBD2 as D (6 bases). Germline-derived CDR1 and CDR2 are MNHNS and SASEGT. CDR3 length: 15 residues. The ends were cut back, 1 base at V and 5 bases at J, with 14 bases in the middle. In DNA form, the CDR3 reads TGTGCCAGCAGTGAAGGAGCGGGCCAGCGGGAGACCCAGTACTTC. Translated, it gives CASSEGAGQRETQYF.

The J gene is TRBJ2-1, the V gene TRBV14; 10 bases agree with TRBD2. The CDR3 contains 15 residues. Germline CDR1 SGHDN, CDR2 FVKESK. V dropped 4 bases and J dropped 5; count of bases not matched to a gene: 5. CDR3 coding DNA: TGTGCCAGCAGCCCCCTAGCGGGAGTCGACAATGAGCAGTTCTTC. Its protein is CASSPLAGVDNEQFF.

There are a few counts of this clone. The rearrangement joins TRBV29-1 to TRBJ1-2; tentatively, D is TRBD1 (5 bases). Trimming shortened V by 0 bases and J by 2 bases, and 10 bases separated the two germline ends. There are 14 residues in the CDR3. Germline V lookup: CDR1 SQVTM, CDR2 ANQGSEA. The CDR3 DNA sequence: TGCAGCGTTGAAGATAGGTCAGGGAACTATGGCTACACCTTC. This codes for CSVEDRSGNYGYTF.

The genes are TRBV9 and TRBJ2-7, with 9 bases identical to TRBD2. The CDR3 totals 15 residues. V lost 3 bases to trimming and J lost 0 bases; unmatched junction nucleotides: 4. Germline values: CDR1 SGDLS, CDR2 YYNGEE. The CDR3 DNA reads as TGTGCCAGCAGCGCATCACTAGCGGGCTCCTACGAGCAGTACTTC. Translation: CASSASLAGSYEQYF.

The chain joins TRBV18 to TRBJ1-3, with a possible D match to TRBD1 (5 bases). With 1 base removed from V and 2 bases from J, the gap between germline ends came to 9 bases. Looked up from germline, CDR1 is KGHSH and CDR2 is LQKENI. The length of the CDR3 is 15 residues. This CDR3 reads CASSPQGNTGNTIYF. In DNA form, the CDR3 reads TGTGCCAGCTCACCACAGGGGAACACTGGAAACACCATATATTTT.

The CDR3 here is CASSLGQDHEQFF. The CDR3 DNA follows: TGCGCCAGCAGCTTAGGACAGGACCATGAGCAGTTCTTC. The chain combines TRBV5-1 with TRBJ2-1, with TRBD1 matching over 7 bases. The CDR3 has 13 residues. From germline, CDR1 is SGHRS and CDR2 YFSETQ. The ends lost 2 bases at V and 8 bases at J; junction bases unmatched: 4.

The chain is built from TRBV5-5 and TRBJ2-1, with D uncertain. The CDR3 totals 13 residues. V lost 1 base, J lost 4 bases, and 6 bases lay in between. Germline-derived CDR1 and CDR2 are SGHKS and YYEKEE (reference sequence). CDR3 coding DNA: TGTGCCAGCAGCTTGCCGGGTTACAATGAGCAGTTCTTC. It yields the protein CASSLPGYNEQFF.

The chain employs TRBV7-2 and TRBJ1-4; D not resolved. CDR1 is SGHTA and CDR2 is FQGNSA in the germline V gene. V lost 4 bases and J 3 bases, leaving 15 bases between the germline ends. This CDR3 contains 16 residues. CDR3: CASSSNTLGANEKLFF. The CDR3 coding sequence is TGTGCCAGCAGCTCCAACACCCTGGGAGCTAATGAAAAACTGTTTTTT.

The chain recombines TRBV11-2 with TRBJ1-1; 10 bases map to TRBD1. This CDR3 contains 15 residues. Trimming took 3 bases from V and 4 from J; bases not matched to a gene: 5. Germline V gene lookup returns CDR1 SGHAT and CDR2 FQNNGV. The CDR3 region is CASSLKTGGGTEAFF. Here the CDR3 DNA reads TGTGCCAGCAGCTTGAAGACAGGGGGCGGCACTGAAGCTTTCTTT.

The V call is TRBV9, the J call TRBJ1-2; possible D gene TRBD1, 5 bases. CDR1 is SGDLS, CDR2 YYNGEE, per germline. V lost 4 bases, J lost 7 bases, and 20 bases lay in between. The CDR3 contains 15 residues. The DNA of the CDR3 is TGTGCCAGCAGCTCCTCTATCAGGGATCTGGGTGGCTACACCTTC. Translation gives CASSSSIRDLGGYTF.

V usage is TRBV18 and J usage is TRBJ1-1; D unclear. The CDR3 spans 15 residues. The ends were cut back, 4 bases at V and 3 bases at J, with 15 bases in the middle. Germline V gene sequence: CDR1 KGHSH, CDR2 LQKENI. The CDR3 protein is CASSQHGRRYTEAFF. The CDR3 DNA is TGTGCCAGCTCACAACATGGACGGAGGTACACTGAAGCTTTCTTT.

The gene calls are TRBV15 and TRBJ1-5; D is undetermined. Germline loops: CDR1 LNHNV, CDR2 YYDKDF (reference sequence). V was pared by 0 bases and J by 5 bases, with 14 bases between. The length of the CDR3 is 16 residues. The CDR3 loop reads CATSRDMAEAHQPQHF. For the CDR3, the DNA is TGTGCCACCAGCAGAGATATGGCTGAAGCGCATCAGCCCCAGCATTTT.

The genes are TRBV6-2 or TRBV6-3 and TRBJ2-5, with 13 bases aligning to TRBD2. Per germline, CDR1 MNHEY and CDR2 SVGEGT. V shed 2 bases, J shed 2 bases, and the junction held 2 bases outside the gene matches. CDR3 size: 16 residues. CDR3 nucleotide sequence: TGTGCCAGCAGTTACGGGGGACTAGCGGGGCAAGAGACCCAGTACTTC. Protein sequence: CASSYGGLAGQETQYF.

DNA of the CDR3: TGTGCCAGCTCACCACCCCTCCCGGACATCACCATATATTTT. Translated, it gives CASSPPLPDITIYF. The J gene is TRBJ1-3, the V gene TRBV18; a possible D gene is TRBD1 (5 bases). Germline CDR1 is KGHSH and CDR2 is LQKENI. CDR3 length: 14 amino acids. The V end lost 0 bases, the J end lost 9 bases, and 12 bases lay between the germline ends.

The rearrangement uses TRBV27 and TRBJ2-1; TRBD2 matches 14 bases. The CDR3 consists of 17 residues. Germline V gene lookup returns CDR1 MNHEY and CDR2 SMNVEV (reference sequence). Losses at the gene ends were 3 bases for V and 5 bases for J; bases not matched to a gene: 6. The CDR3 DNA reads TGTGCCAGCAGTTTCCCTCCGGGACTAGCGGGGGACAATGAGCAGTTCTTC. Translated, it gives CASSFPPGLAGDNEQFF.

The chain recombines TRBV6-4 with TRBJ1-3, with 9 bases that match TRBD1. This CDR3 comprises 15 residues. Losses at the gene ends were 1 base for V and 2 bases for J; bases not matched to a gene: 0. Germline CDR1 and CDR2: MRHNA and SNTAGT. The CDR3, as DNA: TGTGCCAGCAGTGACTGGGACAGGGCTGGAAACACCATATATTTT. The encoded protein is CASSDWDRAGNTIYF.